This T cell receptor beta chain emerged from a study of shared T cell receptors in the human thymus. Sequenced by immunoSEQ multiplex PCR; TCRdb stores in-frame clones only, minus some. The table records about 660,000 clones, 85% to 90% of them present only once. There are a few counts of this clone. A further study also used this sample, focusing on human thymus T cells. That report adds: Thymus was obtained from resections taken during corrective heart surgery. Gene usage for V and J segments appeared biased in thymic and blood repertoires.

The source material was thymocytes. The TCR sequence derives from a boy in the first two years of life with a congenital heart defect.

CDR3 sequence reads: CASSSTGVQETQYF. For the CDR3, the DNA is TGTGCCAGCAGCAGCACAGGGGTCCAAGAGACCCAGTACTTC. V and J are TRBV2 and TRBJ2-5, with 7 bases matching TRBD1. The CDR3 loop spans 14 amino acids. The trim removed 6 bases at V and 1 base at J, leaving 5 bases unmatched. Germline V gene sequence: CDR1 SNHLY, CDR2 FYNNEI.